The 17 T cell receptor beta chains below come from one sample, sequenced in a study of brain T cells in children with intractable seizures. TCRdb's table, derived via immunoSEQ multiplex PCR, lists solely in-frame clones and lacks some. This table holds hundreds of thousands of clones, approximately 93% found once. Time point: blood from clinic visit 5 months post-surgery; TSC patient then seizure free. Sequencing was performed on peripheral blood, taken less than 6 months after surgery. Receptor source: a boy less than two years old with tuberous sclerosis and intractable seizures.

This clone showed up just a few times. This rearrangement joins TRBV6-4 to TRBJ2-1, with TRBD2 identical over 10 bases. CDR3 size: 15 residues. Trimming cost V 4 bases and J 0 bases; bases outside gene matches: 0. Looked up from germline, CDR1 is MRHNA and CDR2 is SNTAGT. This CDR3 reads CASSVAGGSYNEQFF. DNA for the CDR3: TGTGCCAGCAGTGTAGCGGGGGGCTCCTACAATGAGCAGTTCTTC.

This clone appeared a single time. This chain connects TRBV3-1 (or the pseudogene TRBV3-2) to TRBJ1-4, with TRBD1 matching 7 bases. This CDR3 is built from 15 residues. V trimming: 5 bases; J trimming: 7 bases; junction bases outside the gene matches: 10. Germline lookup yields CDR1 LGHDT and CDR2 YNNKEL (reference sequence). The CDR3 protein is CASSARQGGGEKLFF. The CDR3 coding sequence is TGTGCCAGCAGCGCCCGACAGGGTGGGGGTGAAAAACTGTTTTTT.

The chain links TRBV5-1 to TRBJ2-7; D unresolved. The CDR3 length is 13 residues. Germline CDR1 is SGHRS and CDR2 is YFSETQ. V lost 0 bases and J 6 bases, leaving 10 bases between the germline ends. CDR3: CASSLALGREQYF. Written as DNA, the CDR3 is TGCGCCAGCAGCTTGGCTCTGGGTCGCGAGCAGTACTTC.

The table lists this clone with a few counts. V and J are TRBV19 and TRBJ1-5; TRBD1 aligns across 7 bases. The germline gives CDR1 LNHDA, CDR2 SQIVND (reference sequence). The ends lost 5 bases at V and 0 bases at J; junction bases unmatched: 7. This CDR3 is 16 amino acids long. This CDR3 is CASSAGTVYSNQPQHF. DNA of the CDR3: TGTGCCAGTAGTGCCGGGACAGTTTATAGCAATCAGCCCCAGCATTTT.

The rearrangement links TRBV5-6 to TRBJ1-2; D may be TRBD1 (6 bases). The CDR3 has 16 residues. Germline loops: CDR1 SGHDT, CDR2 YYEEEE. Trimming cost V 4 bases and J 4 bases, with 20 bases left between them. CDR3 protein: CASSLDETGFRYGYTF. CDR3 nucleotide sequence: TGTGCCAGCAGCCTCGACGAAACAGGGTTTCGCTATGGCTACACCTTC. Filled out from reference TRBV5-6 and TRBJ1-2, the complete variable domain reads DAGVTQSPTHLIKTRGQQVTLRCSPKSGHDTVSWYQQALGQGPQFIFQYYEEEERQRGNFPDRFSGHQFPNYSSELNVNALLLGDSALYLCASSLDETGFRYGYTFGSGTRLTVV.

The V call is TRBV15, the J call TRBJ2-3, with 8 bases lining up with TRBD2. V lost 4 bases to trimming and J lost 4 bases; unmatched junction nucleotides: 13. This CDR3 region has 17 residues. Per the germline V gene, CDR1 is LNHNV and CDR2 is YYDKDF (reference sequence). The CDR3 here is CATSTFFGGGRSDTQYF. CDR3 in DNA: TGTGCCACCAGCACTTTTTTCGGGGGGGGCAGATCAGATACGCAGTATTTT.

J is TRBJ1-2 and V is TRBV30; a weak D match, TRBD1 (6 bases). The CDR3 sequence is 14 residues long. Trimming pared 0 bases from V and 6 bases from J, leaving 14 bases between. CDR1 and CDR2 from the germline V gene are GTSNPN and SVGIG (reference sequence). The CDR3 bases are TGTGCCTGGAGTGTTATGGGGGCAGGCGATGGCTACACCTTC. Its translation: CAWSVMGAGDGYTF.

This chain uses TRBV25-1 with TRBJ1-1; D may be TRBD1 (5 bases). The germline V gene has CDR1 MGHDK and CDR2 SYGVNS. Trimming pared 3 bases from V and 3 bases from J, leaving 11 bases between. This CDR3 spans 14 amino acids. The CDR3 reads CASSDPRADTEAFF. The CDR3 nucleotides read TGTGCCAGCAGTGACCCCAGGGCTGACACTGAAGCTTTCTTT.

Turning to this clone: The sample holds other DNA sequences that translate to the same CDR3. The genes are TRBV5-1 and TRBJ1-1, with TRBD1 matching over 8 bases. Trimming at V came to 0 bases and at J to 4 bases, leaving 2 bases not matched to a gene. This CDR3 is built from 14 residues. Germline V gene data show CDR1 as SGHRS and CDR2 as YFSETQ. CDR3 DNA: TGCGCCAGCAGCTTGGACAGGGGGGGCACTGAAGCTTTCTTT. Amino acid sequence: CASSLDRGGTEAFF.

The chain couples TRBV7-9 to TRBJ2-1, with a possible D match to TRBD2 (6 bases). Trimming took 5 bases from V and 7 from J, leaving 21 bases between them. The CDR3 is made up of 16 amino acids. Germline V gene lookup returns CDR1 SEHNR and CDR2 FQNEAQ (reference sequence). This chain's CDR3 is CASSPPTSRNKNEQFF. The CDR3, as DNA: TGTGCCAGCAGCCCTCCGACTAGTCGGAATAAGAATGAGCAGTTCTTC.

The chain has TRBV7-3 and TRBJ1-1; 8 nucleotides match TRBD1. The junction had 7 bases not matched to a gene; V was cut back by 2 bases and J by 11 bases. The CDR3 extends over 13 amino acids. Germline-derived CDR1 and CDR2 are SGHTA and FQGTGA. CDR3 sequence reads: CASSLGQGLLAFF. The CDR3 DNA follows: TGTGCCAGCAGCTTAGGACAGGGCCTGCTCGCTTTCTTT.

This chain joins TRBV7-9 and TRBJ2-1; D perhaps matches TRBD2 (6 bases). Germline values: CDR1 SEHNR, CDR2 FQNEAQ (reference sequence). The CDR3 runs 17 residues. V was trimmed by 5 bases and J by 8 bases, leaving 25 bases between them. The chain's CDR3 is CASSITPGTRHAYEQFF. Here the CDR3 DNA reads TGTGCCAGCAGCATCACACCCGGGACTCGACATGCATATGAGCAGTTCTTC.

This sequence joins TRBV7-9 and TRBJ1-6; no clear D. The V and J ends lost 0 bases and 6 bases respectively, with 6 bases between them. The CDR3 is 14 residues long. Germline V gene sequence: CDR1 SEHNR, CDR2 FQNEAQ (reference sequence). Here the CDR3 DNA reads TGTGCCAGCAGCTTAGCGATGGCTAATTCACCCCTCCACTTT. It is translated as CASSLAMANSPLHF.

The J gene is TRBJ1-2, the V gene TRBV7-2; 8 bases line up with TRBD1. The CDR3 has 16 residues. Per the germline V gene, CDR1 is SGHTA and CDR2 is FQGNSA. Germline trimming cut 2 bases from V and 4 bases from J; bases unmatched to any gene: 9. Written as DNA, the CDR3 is TGTGCCAGCAGCTTACCTCAGGGACAGGCGCTCTATGGCTACACCTTC. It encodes CASSLPQGQALYGYTF.

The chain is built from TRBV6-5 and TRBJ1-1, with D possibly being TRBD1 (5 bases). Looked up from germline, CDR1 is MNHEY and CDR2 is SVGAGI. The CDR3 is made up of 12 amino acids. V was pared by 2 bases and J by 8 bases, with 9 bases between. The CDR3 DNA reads TGTGCCAGCAGTTACGGAACAGGCGAAGCTTTCTTT. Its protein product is CASSYGTGEAFF.

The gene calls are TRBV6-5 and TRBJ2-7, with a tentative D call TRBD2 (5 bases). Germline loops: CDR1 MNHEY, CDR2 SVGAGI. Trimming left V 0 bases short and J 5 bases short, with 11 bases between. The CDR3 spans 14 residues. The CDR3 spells CASSYSQREDEQYF. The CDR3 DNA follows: TGTGCCAGCAGTTACTCTCAGAGGGAAGACGAGCAGTACTTC.

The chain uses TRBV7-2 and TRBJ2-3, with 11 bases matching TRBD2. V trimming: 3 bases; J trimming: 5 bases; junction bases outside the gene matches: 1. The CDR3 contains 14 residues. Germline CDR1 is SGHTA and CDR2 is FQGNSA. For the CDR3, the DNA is TGTGCCAGCAGCTTTGGACTAGCGGGAGATACGCAGTATTTT. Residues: CASSFGLAGDTQYF.